Listed below are T cell receptor beta chains from one sample, sequenced in a study of T-cell reconstitution after alpha-beta-depleted transplantation in children. TCRdb fed the PCR reads into MiXCR, producing one record per CDR3 protein. The repertoire holds around 800,000 distinct CDR3 sequences, with less than 20% as singletons. Material: PBMCs, mostly from graft donor cells, obtained 360 days after TCRalphabeta/CD19-depleted stem cell transplant. These receptors came from a male patient aged 5 to 17 who had a stem cell transplant for acute lymphoblastic leukemia, so the T cells may come from the graft donor. The CDR3 runs from the conserved cysteine through the conserved F or W. D genes are given only for firm matches. The size field is filled for only some rows; it gives once, few, many or a size class.

v_call	cdr3_length	clone_size	d_call	j_call	cdr3_aa	cdr3_nt
TRBV15	17	few	-	TRBJ1-2	CATSRDEGGSPNYGYTF	TGTGCCACCAGCAGAGATGAGGGGGGCTCCCCTAACTATGGCTACACCTTC
TRBV4-2	13	-	-	TRBJ1-1	CASSQDGVTEAFF	TGTGCCAGCAGCCAAGATGGGGTCACTGAAGCTTTCTTT
TRBV5-1	18	few	TRBD2	TRBJ2-3	CASSLFGGRALVTDTQYF	TGCGCCAGCAGCTTGTTTGGCGGGAGGGCCTTAGTGACGGATACGCAGTATTTT
TRBV20-1	15	-	TRBD2	TRBJ2-1	CSASPGTSVYNEQFF	TGCAGTGCTAGCCCCGGGACTAGCGTATACAATGAGCAGTTCTTC
TRBV5-1	15	few	TRBD2	TRBJ2-7	CASSSRAGGGYEQYF	TGCGCCAGCAGCTCCCGAGCGGGAGGGGGCTACGAGCAGTACTTC
TRBV7-8	14	few	-	TRBJ2-1	CASSLVQSYNEQFF	TGTGCCAGCAGCTTAGTCCAATCCTACAATGAGCAGTTCTTC
TRBV12-3/TRBV12-4	14	few	-	TRBJ2-4	CASSPGRPKNIQYF	TGTGCCAGCAGTCCCGGCAGGCCTAAAAACATTCAGTACTTC
TRBV6-5	16	-	-	TRBJ2-1	CASSPERYGPYNEQFF	TGTGCCAGCAGTCCTGAGAGGTACGGGCCGTACAATGAGCAGTTCTTC
TRBV10-3	10	few	-	TRBJ2-7	CAPGLYEQYF	TGTGCCCCGGGGCTTTACGAGCAGTACTTC
TRBV4-1	16	-	-	TRBJ2-3	CASSQDGPGNTDTQYF	TGCGCCAGCAGCCAAGACGGTCCGGGAAACACAGATACGCAGTATTTT
TRBV12-3/TRBV12-4	15	few	-	TRBJ1-1	CASSPRTQTSTEAFF	TGTGCCAGCAGCCCACGGACTCAGACCAGCACTGAAGCTTTCTTT
TRBV12-3/TRBV12-4	16	-	-	TRBJ2-7	CASSLGTALGSYEQYF	TGTGCCAGCAGTTTGGGGACCGCTTTGGGCTCCTACGAGCAGTACTTC
TRBV29-1	12	-	-	TRBJ2-7	CSVVGQLYEQYF	TGCAGCGTTGTGGGCCAGCTCTACGAGCAGTACTTC
TRBV6-5	14	few	-	TRBJ1-2	CASSLTREDYGYTF	TGTGCCAGCAGTTTGACCAGGGAAGACTATGGCTACACCTTC
TRBV5-6	14	-	-	TRBJ2-2	CASSPGAAPGELFF	TGTGCCAGCAGCCCTGGGGCAGCCCCCGGGGAGCTGTTTTTT
TRBV7-2	16	few	TRBD2	TRBJ2-1	CASSRARTSGYNEQFF	TGTGCCAGCAGTCGGGCACGGACTAGCGGATACAATGAGCAGTTCTTC
TRBV21-1	16	few	-	TRBJ1-5	CASSGPTGVSNQPQHF	TGTGCCAGCAGCGGACCGACAGGGGTTAGCAATCAGCCCCAGCATTTT
TRBV5-1	18	-	TRBD2	TRBJ2-5	CASSLEPRSGLGLETQYF	TGCGCCAGCAGCTTAGAACCTAGGTCCGGACTAGGGTTAGAGACCCAGTACTTC
TRBV7-6	16	-	TRBD2	TRBJ2-1	CASSLGTSGSISEQFF	TGTGCCAGCAGCCTTGGGACTAGCGGGAGCATAAGTGAGCAGTTCTTC
TRBV19	15	-	TRBD1	TRBJ1-5	CASSIMTGDNQPQHF	TGTGCCAGTAGTATAATGACAGGGGATAATCAGCCCCAGCATTTT
TRBV10-3	14	-	TRBD2	TRBJ2-7	CAISDSGSQPEQYF	TGTGCCATCAGTGATAGCGGGAGTCAACCCGAGCAGTACTTC
TRBV9	13	-	-	TRBJ1-1	CASSVTEGSWAFF	TGTGCCAGCAGCGTTACAGAAGGGAGTTGGGCTTTCTTT
TRBV7-9	13	few	TRBD2	TRBJ2-3	CASSLTSEDTQYF	TGTGCCAGCAGCTTAACTAGCGAAGATACGCAGTATTTT
TRBV12-3/TRBV12-4	19	-	TRBD2	TRBJ2-1	CTSSFGPGLAGGTYNEQFF	TGTACCAGCAGTTTCGGCCCGGGACTAGCGGGAGGGACCTACAATGAGCAGTTCTTC
TRBV18	13	-	-	TRBJ2-1	CASSPDNNNEQFF	TGTGCCAGCTCACCAGACAACAACAATGAGCAGTTCTTC
TRBV29-1	13	-	TRBD1	TRBJ1-4	CSVSGQLNEKLFF	TGCAGCGTGTCGGGACAGCTTAATGAAAAACTGTTTTTT
TRBV3-1	19	-	TRBD2	TRBJ2-7	CASSGLGTSGGLSSYEQYF	TGTGCCAGCAGCGGCCTAGGAACTAGCGGGGGTCTTAGCTCCTACGAGCAGTACTTC
TRBV5-1	14	few	-	TRBJ2-7	CASRPPGRTYEQYF	TGCGCCAGCAGACCCCCGGGACGAACCTACGAGCAGTACTTC
TRBV5-1	15	few	-	TRBJ1-1	CASSLAPTSNTEAFF	TGCGCCAGCAGCTTGGCCCCGACTTCAAACACTGAAGCTTTCTTT
TRBV27	16	-	-	TRBJ1-2	CASSKVTHRRDYGYTF	TGTGCCAGCAGTAAGGTTACCCACAGGAGGGACTATGGCTACACCTTC
TRBV11-3	14	-	-	TRBJ2-3	CASSFSDGRGTQYF	TGTGCCAGCAGCTTCTCAGATGGTAGGGGTACGCAGTATTTT
TRBV4-1	16	-	-	TRBJ1-2	CASSQTGTLQGYGYTF	TGCGCCAGCAGCCAAACTGGGACTCTTCAAGGCTATGGCTACACCTTC
TRBV6-2/TRBV6-3	16	few	TRBD2	TRBJ2-1	CASSYGSGRPHFEQFF	TGTGCCAGCAGTTACGGTAGCGGGAGACCGCATTTTGAGCAGTTCTTC
TRBV5-1	15	few	-	TRBJ2-7	CASSISSGSTYEQYF	TGCGCCAGCAGCATCTCAAGCGGATCTACCTACGAGCAGTACTTC
TRBV2	16	-	-	TRBJ2-1	CALQPAQGLGYNEQFF	TGTGCCTTACAGCCGGCCCAAGGGTTAGGATACAATGAGCAGTTCTTC
TRBV7-9	16	-	TRBD2	TRBJ2-3	CASSLVAGVVTDTQYF	TGTGCCAGCAGCTTAGTAGCGGGAGTTGTCACAGATACGCAGTATTTT
TRBV6-5	16	-	-	TRBJ1-1	CASSYSRRGRDTEAFF	TGTGCCAGCAGTTACTCGAGAAGGGGGAGGGACACTGAAGCTTTCTTT
TRBV18	17	-	TRBD2	TRBJ2-1	CASSPPVLLAGGNEQFF	TGTGCCAGCTCACCACCGGTTCTACTAGCGGGAGGGAATGAGCAGTTCTTC
TRBV11-1	18	few	TRBD2	TRBJ2-3	CASAGGSGQALYTDTQYF	TGTGCCAGCGCCGGGGGGTCCGGGCAGGCTCTTTACACAGATACGCAGTATTTT
TRBV5-1	14	many	-	TRBJ2-3	CASSRGESTDTQYF	TGCGCCAGCAGCCGCGGCGAATCCACAGATACGCAGTATTTT
TRBV12-3/TRBV12-4	16	few	TRBD1	TRBJ2-7	CASSGPRGLSSYEQYF	TGTGCCAGCAGTGGACCCAGGGGGCTGAGCTCCTACGAGCAGTACTTC
TRBV28	16	-	-	TRBJ2-6	CASSSPGETGANVLTF	TGTGCCAGCAGTTCTCCCGGGGAAACTGGGGCCAACGTCCTGACTTTC
TRBV5-1	11	-	-	TRBJ2-7	CASRRDSEQYF	TGCGCCAGCAGGCGGGACAGCGAGCAGTACTTC
TRBV5-6	12	few	-	TRBJ2-7	CASSFQGFEQYF	TGTGCCAGCAGCTTTCAAGGTTTCGAGCAGTACTTC
TRBV20-1	13	many	-	TRBJ2-7	CSAKDGWGDEQYF	TGCAGTGCTAAGGACGGGTGGGGCGACGAGCAGTACTTC
TRBV6-5	17	-	TRBD1	TRBJ1-2	CASSYKSYRGIRDGYTF	TGTGCCAGCAGTTACAAGTCCTACAGGGGAATTCGGGATGGCTACACCTTC
TRBV7-4	15	-	TRBD2	TRBJ2-4	CASPTPRTRRNIQYF	TGTGCCAGCCCAACTCCCCGGACTAGGCGCAACATTCAGTACTTC
TRBV11-1	16	few	TRBD1	TRBJ1-2	CASSLPGTGSFYGYTF	TGTGCCAGCAGCCTCCCCGGGACAGGGTCGTTCTATGGCTACACCTTC
TRBV5-1	15	-	-	TRBJ2-5	CASSLSTGFQETQYF	TGCGCCAGCAGCTTGTCCACAGGTTTCCAAGAGACCCAGTACTTC
TRBV12-3/TRBV12-4	15	few	-	TRBJ2-5	CASSLSGSSRETQYF	TGTGCCAGCAGTTTAAGTGGGTCCAGTCGAGAGACCCAGTACTTC
TRBV20-1	12	few	-	TRBJ2-3	CSAPRTTDTQYF	TGCAGTGCTCCCAGGACAACAGATACGCAGTATTTT
TRBV27	17	-	-	TRBJ2-5	CASRMPHGGDYQETQYF	TGTGCCAGCAGAATGCCGCACGGCGGGGACTACCAAGAGACCCAGTACTTC